Shown below are 23 T cell receptor beta chains from a single sample sequenced in a study of regulatory T cells in long-lasting Graves disease. Investigators prepared the TCR beta libraries by applying iRepertoire HTBI primers and Arm-PCR of CDR3 regions. One entry per CDR3 protein, called by TCRdb with MiXCR from the multiplex PCR reads. The sample contains 300,000 to 500,000 distinct CDR3 sequences, roughly 20% of which appear only once. Time point: persistent/refractory GD, antithyroid drugs over 5 years with positive TRAb. Scientists built the TCR library using RNA that was extracted from PBMCs. Here the sequenced sample was peripheral blood mononuclear cells (PBMCs), taken when the disease was refractory, from a patient treated with antithyroid drugs. All receptors derive from a female donor with Graves disease.

This clonotype appeared many times. This sequence joins TRBV12-3 or TRBV12-4 and TRBJ1-5; D gene unclear. Trimming removed 0 bases from V and 2 bases from J, with 8 bases in between. The CDR3 extends over 15 amino acids. The CDR3, as DNA: TGTGCCAGCAGTTTAGCAGTCGGTGGCAATCAGCCCCAGCATTTT. Its translation: CASSLAVGGNQPQHF.

This chain connects TRBV7-2 to TRBJ2-1; TRBD1 agrees at 8 bases. The V segment lost 5 bases and the J segment 13 bases; nucleotides outside the gene matches: 7. The CDR3 extends over 12 amino acids. Germline V gives CDR1 SGHTA, CDR2 FQGNSA. CDR3 DNA sequence: TGTGCCAGCAGCCGCCCGGACAGGGAACAGTTCTTC. This gives the protein CASSRPDREQFF.

A word on this clonotype: This could be a read error, since a much larger clone is one nucleotide away. The CDR3 loop is CASSRLPRGGTQYF. In DNA, the CDR3 is TGTGCCAGCAGTAGGCTACCGCGCGGCGGGACCCAGTACTTC. The genes are TRBV27 and TRBJ2-5; no definite D call. The length of the CDR3 is 14 residues. V lost 5 bases and J 7 bases, leaving 17 bases between the germline ends. Germline V gene sequence: CDR1 MNHEY, CDR2 SMNVEV (reference sequence).

This clonotype was recorded a few times. This sequence joins TRBV9 and TRBJ2-2; tentatively, D is TRBD1 (7 bases). Germline values: CDR1 SGDLS, CDR2 YYNGEE. The CDR3 extends over 14 amino acids. Trimming left V 4 bases short and J 7 bases short, with 14 bases between. Here the CDR3 reads CASSLRGDDGELFF. CDR3 DNA: TGTGCCAGCAGCCTCAGGGGGGATGACGGGGAGCTGTTTTTT.

The rearrangement links TRBV5-5 to TRBJ2-2; D might be TRBD2 (5 bases). Germline V gene data show CDR1 as SGHKS and CDR2 as YYEKEE (reference sequence). V was pared by 4 bases and J by 3 bases, with 7 bases between. The CDR3 consists of 13 residues. The CDR3 sequence: CASSHGDTGELFF. CDR3 nucleotide sequence: TGTGCCAGCAGCCACGGGGACACCGGGGAGCTGTTTTTT.

The rearrangement joins TRBV24-1 to TRBJ1-5; D gene unclear. This CDR3 spans 13 amino acids. V was cut by 11 bases and J by 6 bases, with 16 bases left in between. Germline V gives CDR1 KGHDR, CDR2 SFDVKD. CDR3 region: CANVHAAGQPQHF. In nucleotides, the CDR3 is TGTGCCAACGTACATGCTGCGGGTCAGCCCCAGCATTTT.

This clonotype was recorded a few times. This chain uses TRBV24-1 with TRBJ1-5; unclear D gene. V was clipped by 2 bases and J by 4 bases, with 5 bases between them. Germline values: CDR1 KGHDR, CDR2 SFDVKD. The CDR3 sequence is 13 residues long. CDR3 residues: CATSDSQNQPQHF. CDR3 in DNA: TGTGCCACCAGTGATTCCCAGAATCAGCCCCAGCATTTT.

This clonotype was observed at least ten times. V usage is TRBV20-1 and J usage is TRBJ2-5, with 8 bases lining up with TRBD1. CDR3 length equals 15 residues. The V gene end was trimmed by 0 bases and the J gene end by 5 bases; junction bases not matched to a gene: 8. Germline V gene sequence: CDR1 DFQATT, CDR2 SNEGSKA (reference sequence). In DNA form, the CDR3 reads TGCAGTGCTAGAGATGTTGCAGGGGGCCTTGAGACCCAGTACTTC. This encodes CSARDVAGGLETQYF.

The chain employs TRBV5-1 and TRBJ1-3; maybe TRBD1 (6 bases). Germline V gene lookup returns CDR1 SGHRS and CDR2 YFSETQ. CDR3 length: 13 residues. With 0 bases removed from V and 10 bases from J, the gap between germline ends came to 11 bases. This CDR3 is CASSLDREGTIYF. The CDR3 DNA reads TGCGCCAGCAGCTTGGACAGGGAAGGGACCATATATTTT.

This clonotype was seen a handful of times. This sequence joins TRBV10-3 and TRBJ2-1; 11 positions match TRBD2. Germline V gene data show CDR1 as ENHRY and CDR2 as SYGVKD. This CDR3 spans 14 amino acids. V lost 10 bases, J lost 6 bases, and 8 bases stayed unmatched. CDR3 DNA: TGTGCCACCTACGGACTAGCGGGTTCCAATGAGCAGTTCTTC. Protein product: CATYGLAGSNEQFF.

CDR3 DNA: TGCAGTGCTGCGAATTGGGCTAGCGGAAGATACGAGCAGTACTTC. Protein product: CSAANWASGRYEQYF. The chain links TRBV20-1 to TRBJ2-7, with 7 nucleotides matching TRBD2. The V gene's germline CDR1 is DFQATT and CDR2 SNEGSKA (reference sequence). This CDR3 comprises 15 residues. Germline trimming cut 5 bases from V and 4 bases from J; bases unmatched to any gene: 14.

This clonotype turned up a few times. The V call is TRBV24-1, the J call TRBJ2-2, with D uncertain. CDR1 KGHDR and CDR2 SFDVKD come from the germline V gene. The V end lost 9 bases, the J end lost 7 bases, and 11 bases lay between the germline ends. The CDR3 has 12 amino acids. This CDR3 is CATRSPGGELFF. The CDR3 DNA follows: TGTGCCACCCGCTCCCCAGGCGGGGAGCTGTTTTTT.

This clonotype turned up a few times. V gene TRBV6-2 or TRBV6-3 combines with J gene TRBJ1-4; D is unresolved. V dropped 8 bases and J dropped 0 bases, with 10 bases sitting between them. CDR1 is MNHEY, CDR2 SVGEGT, per germline. The CDR3 has 14 amino acids. CDR3 sequence (DNA): TGTGCCAGCTCGGCGGGATCAACTAATGAAAAACTGTTTTTT. Protein product: CASSAGSTNEKLFF.

V and J are TRBV7-9 and TRBJ1-2, with 10 bases identical to TRBD1. The ends lost 1 base at V and 7 bases at J; junction bases unmatched: 9. The CDR3 has 16 amino acids. Germline V gene sequence: CDR1 SEHNR, CDR2 FQNEAQ (reference sequence). The CDR3 is CASSLVTRDRGGGYTF. The CDR3 DNA reads TGTGCCAGCAGCTTAGTAACACGGGACAGGGGCGGTGGCTACACCTTC.

Many counts were recorded for this clonotype. CDR3 nucleotides: TGTGCCAGCAGATTGGGACAGGGTGGAAACAATCAGCCCCAGCATTTT. This gives the protein CASRLGQGGNNQPQHF. This chain uses TRBV12-3 or TRBV12-4 with TRBJ1-5; TRBD1 agrees at 9 bases. After removal of 6 bases from V and 3 bases from J, the junction contained 9 bases not matched to a gene. CDR3 length: 16 residues.

This clonotype was observed a few times. CDR3 bases: TGTGCCAGCAGTCCCGAGGGACATCTCACCGGGGAGCTGTTTTTT. Its protein product is CASSPEGHLTGELFF. The chain couples TRBV12-3 or TRBV12-4 to TRBJ2-2, with D possibly being TRBD1 (6 bases). V was shortened by 5 bases and J by 4 bases, with 14 bases between the two germline ends. The CDR3 spans 15 residues.

This clonotype was observed once. This rearrangement joins TRBV12-3 or TRBV12-4 to TRBJ2-2, with TRBD2 matching 14 bases. This CDR3 region has 17 residues. V trimming: 4 bases; J trimming: 4 bases; junction bases outside the gene matches: 5. CDR3 DNA sequence: TGTGCCAGCAGTTCAGCGGGACTAGCGGGAGTCACCGGGGAGCTGTTTTTT. Its protein is CASSSAGLAGVTGELFF.

This clonotype turned up a few times. The rearrangement joins TRBV5-6 to TRBJ2-7, with 11 bases identical to TRBD2. Trimming took 4 bases from V and 7 from J; bases not matched to a gene: 7. Germline loops: CDR1 SGHDT, CDR2 YYEEEE. The CDR3 sequence is 14 residues long. The CDR3 sequence is CASSTGTSGLEQYF. The CDR3 coding sequence is TGTGCCAGCAGCACCGGGACTAGCGGCCTGGAGCAGTACTTC.

The V and J genes are TRBV12-3 or TRBV12-4 and TRBJ2-3; the D is unclear. Trimming took off 9 bases at V and 3 bases at J, with 13 bases between the two ends. There are 13 residues in the CDR3. CDR3 amino acids: CASTRTVTDTQYF. The CDR3 region has the DNA TGTGCCAGTACAAGGACCGTGACAGATACGCAGTATTTT.

In this sample, this clonotype turned up many times. The chain is built from TRBV6-1 and TRBJ2-6; 15 nucleotides match TRBD2. This CDR3 contains 20 residues. The V segment lost 5 bases and the J segment 0 bases; nucleotides outside the gene matches: 8. The germline V gene has CDR1 MNHNS and CDR2 SASEGT. CDR3 DNA sequence: TGTGCCAGCAGTCGACCCGGGACTAGCGGGAGGAGCTCTGGGGCCAACGTCCTGACTTTC. It encodes CASSRPGTSGRSSGANVLTF.

This clonotype was recorded many times. The chain couples TRBV2 to TRBJ2-7, with D perhaps given as TRBD1 or TRBD2 (5 bases each). The CDR3 spans 14 residues. Trimming stripped 4 bases from V and 4 bases from J, with 14 bases between. Germline-derived CDR1 and CDR2 are SNHLY and FYNNEI. CDR3 region: CASSVYLGVYEQYF. CDR3 sequence (DNA): TGTGCCAGCAGTGTTTATCTGGGGGTGTACGAGCAGTACTTC.

This clonotype was observed a handful of times. A junction end diverges from the germline sequence, so it may reflect a read error. V usage is TRBV3-1 and J usage is TRBJ2-2; D is possibly TRBD1 or TRBD2 (5 bases each). Germline V gene sequence: CDR1 LGHDT, CDR2 YNNKEL (reference sequence). The CDR3 is 14 residues long. CDR3 protein: CASTQKGSPGELFF. The CDR3 DNA sequence: TGTGCCAGCACCCAAAAGGGGAGTCCCGGGGAGCTGTTTTTT. Using reference TRBV3-1 and TRBJ2-2 for the parts outside the CDR3, the full variable domain is DTAVSQTPKYLVTQMGNDKSIKCEQNLGHDTMYWYKQDSKKFLKIMFSYNNKELIINETVPNRFSPKSPDKAHLNLHINSLELGDSAVYFCASTQKGSPGELFFGEGSRLTVL.

The chain links TRBV7-6 to TRBJ1-3, with D perhaps TRBD1 (6 bases). V shed 2 bases and J shed 0 bases, with 11 bases lying between them. The CDR3 length is 16 residues. Germline values: CDR1 SGHVS, CDR2 FNYEAQ. In DNA, the CDR3 is TGTGCCAGCAGCTTAAGCGGGACAAGCTCTGGAAACACCATATATTTT. Protein product: CASSLSGTSSGNTIYF.